This entry lists 31 T cell receptor beta chains sequenced from one sample in a study of CXCR3-negative and CXCR3-positive naive CD8 T cells. Preparation of TRB cDNA libraries relied on 5' RACE carrying UMI labels. From the 5' RACE reads, TCRdb lists one entry per CDR3 protein and no DNA. The sample data list over 70,000 distinct CDR3 sequences. General study results and limits: Higher TRB CDR3 hydrophobicity marked CXCR3-positive naive cells relative to CXCR3-negative naive cells.

These receptors have no known antigen. What was sequenced was naive CXCR3+ CD8+ T cells from blood. The subset: CD45RO-CCR7+CD27+CD95- naive CD8+ T cells expressing CXCR3 (TNR3+). The receptors derive from a human donor in good health. Some clones in this sample may be carry-over from other donors' samples.

This chain connects TRBV29-1 to TRBJ1-1. The CDR3 sequence is 13 residues long. Germline V gene sequence: CDR1 SQVTM, CDR2 ANQGSEA. This CDR3 is CSVGAAMNTEAFF.

The chain uses TRBV20-1 and TRBJ2-1; TCRdb returns TRBD2, unconfirmable since there is no DNA. CDR3 size: 17 residues. Germline CDR1 is DFQATT and CDR2 is SNEGSKA (reference sequence). CDR3 residues: CSARGFLRGRAHNEQFF.

The chain couples TRBV28 to TRBJ2-1; with no DNA, the TCRdb D assignment of TRBD1 cannot be verified. The CDR3 is made up of 14 amino acids. Germline V gene sequence: CDR1 MDHEN, CDR2 SYDVKM. The CDR3 sequence is CASGLLGQGNEQFF.

This chain connects TRBV19 to TRBJ1-1. Germline V CDR1 and CDR2: LNHDA, SQIVND (reference sequence). This CDR3 contains 14 residues. CDR3 sequence: CASSMVGSSTEAFF.

The genes are TRBV7-9 and TRBJ2-7; the TRBD2 assignment by TCRdb is unverifiable without DNA. This CDR3 has 13 amino acids. CDR1 is SEHNR and CDR2 is FQNEAQ in the germline V gene (reference sequence). The CDR3 here is CAAGEPALNEQYF.

V usage is TRBV15 and J usage is TRBJ2-1; the TRBD2 assignment by TCRdb is unverifiable without DNA. The germline CDR1 and CDR2 sequences are LNHNV and YYDKDF (reference sequence). There are 15 residues in the CDR3. CDR3 sequence reads: CATSRGAGANNEQFF. The variable domain in full, with the rest retrieved from reference TRBV15 and TRBJ2-1, is DAMVIQNPRYQVTQFGKPVTLSCSQTLNHNVMYWYQQKSSQAPKLLFHYYDKDFNNEADTPDNFQSRRPNTSFCFLDIRSPGLGDTAMYLCATSRGAGANNEQFFGPGTRLTVL.

The J gene is TRBJ2-5, the V gene TRBV11-3; the D call from TCRdb, TRBD1, cannot be confirmed without DNA. In germline, CDR1 is SGHNT, CDR2 YENEEA. The CDR3 is 14 residues long. CDR3 in amino acids: CASSPPGTGETQYF. The whole variable domain, filled in from reference TRBV11-3 and TRBJ2-5, reads EAGVVQSPRYKIIEKKQPVAFWCNPISGHNTLYWYLQNLGQGPELLIRYENEEAVDDSQLPKDRFSAERLKGVDSTLKIQPAELGDSAVYLCASSPPGTGETQYFGPGTRLLVL.

The chain links TRBV7-2 to TRBJ2-1; the TCRdb call, TRBD1, lacks DNA for checking. Germline V gene data show CDR1 as SGHTA and CDR2 as FQGNSA. The CDR3 runs 15 residues. CDR3 amino acids: CASSLAGQVYNEQFF.

The CDR3 sequence: CASSYSGTRRGRYNEQFF. The V and J genes are TRBV6-5 and TRBJ2-1; TCRdb outputs TRBD1, but without DNA this stays unchecked. This CDR3 spans 18 amino acids. Germline CDR1 MNHEY, CDR2 SVGAGI.

This sequence joins TRBV4-1 and TRBJ2-5. Germline CDR1 and CDR2: MGHRA and YSYEKL. This CDR3 region has 13 residues. CDR3 in amino acids: CASSQLSEETQYF.

The chain carries TRBV7-6 and TRBJ1-6; checking the TCRdb D call of TRBD1 is not possible without DNA. Germline lookup yields CDR1 SGHVS and CDR2 FNYEAQ. This CDR3 comprises 16 residues. CDR3 in amino acids: CASSLVVQGKGSPLHF.

The gene calls are TRBV28 and TRBJ1-2; there is no DNA to check the TCRdb D call of TRBD1. The CDR3 totals 13 residues. CDR1 is MDHEN, CDR2 SYDVKM, per germline. CDR3 residues: CASSTRGAYGYTF.

The chain joins TRBV28 to TRBJ2-7; TCRdb returns TRBD1, unconfirmable since there is no DNA. Germline lookup yields CDR1 MDHEN and CDR2 SYDVKM. The CDR3 is 16 amino acids. CDR3: CASSRGQGGISYEQYF.

The chain combines TRBV7-6 with TRBJ2-1; checking the TCRdb D call of TRBD1 is not possible without DNA. There are 14 residues in the CDR3. CDR1 and CDR2 from the germline V gene are SGHVS and FNYEAQ. The chain's CDR3 is CASASGGKGDEQFF.

V gene TRBV29-1 combines with J gene TRBJ2-5. The CDR3 is 11 amino acids. The germline V gene encodes CDR1 SQVTM and CDR2 ANQGSEA. The CDR3 reads CSVVNQETQYF.

V usage is TRBV5-1 and J usage is TRBJ1-1; TCRdb outputs TRBD1, but without DNA this stays unchecked. The CDR3 extends over 15 amino acids. Germline CDR1 reads SGHRS; CDR2 reads YFSETQ. CDR3 sequence reads: CASAPGFSMNTEAFF.

The chain carries TRBV29-1 and TRBJ2-1; TCRdb outputs TRBD1, but without DNA this stays unchecked. The CDR3 is 17 residues long. Germline V gene lookup returns CDR1 SQVTM and CDR2 ANQGSEA. Here the CDR3 reads CSTVGTEFHPNYNEQFF.

The chain carries TRBV5-4 and TRBJ2-1; TCRdb names TRBD1, which stays unverified in the absence of DNA. The CDR3 covers 15 residues. Germline CDR1 SGHNT, CDR2 YYREEE (reference sequence). CDR3: CASSSQGGIYNEQFF.

The rearrangement links TRBV5-1 to TRBJ2-2; checking the TCRdb D call of TRBD2 is not possible without DNA. The CDR3 contains 17 residues. Germline V gene sequence: CDR1 SGHRS, CDR2 YFSETQ. The CDR3 reads CASSLAGRNRRVGELFF.

The chain has TRBV7-9 and TRBJ2-5; TCRdb's assignment of TRBD1 cannot be checked, as there is no DNA. The CDR3 extends over 14 amino acids. CDR1 is SEHNR, CDR2 FQNEAQ, per germline (reference sequence). Here the CDR3 reads CASSLGGGQETQYF.

V gene TRBV3-1 combines with J gene TRBJ2-1; the TCRdb D gene call, TRBD2, has no DNA to confirm it. This CDR3 contains 17 residues. Germline CDR1 reads LGHDT; CDR2 reads YNNKEL (reference sequence). The CDR3 sequence: CASSQDLAGGGYNEQFF.

The chain combines TRBV5-1 with TRBJ1-3. Per the germline V gene, CDR1 is SGHRS and CDR2 is YFSETQ. The length of the CDR3 is 14 residues. CDR3 loop: CASSLEGRGNTIYF.

CDR3: CSALGTDNQPQHF. The rearrangement uses TRBV20-1 and TRBJ1-5; without DNA, the TCRdb call of TRBD1 cannot be checked. The CDR3 is made up of 13 amino acids. In germline, CDR1 is DFQATT, CDR2 SNEGSKA (reference sequence).

The chain uses TRBV28 and TRBJ2-1; without DNA, the TCRdb call of TRBD2 cannot be checked. The CDR3 has 18 amino acids. Germline values: CDR1 MDHEN, CDR2 SYDVKM. The CDR3 loop is CASSSYLSSGSSYNEQFF.

The J gene is TRBJ1-2, the V gene TRBV29-1. The CDR3 consists of 13 residues. From germline, CDR1 is SQVTM and CDR2 ANQGSEA. The CDR3 is CSVVRGFSYGYTF.

The chain uses TRBV29-1 and TRBJ1-4; TCRdb reports TRBD1, a call that lacks DNA to check it against. Germline V gives CDR1 SQVTM, CDR2 ANQGSEA. The CDR3 totals 11 residues. The CDR3 sequence is CSVARQEKLFF. Using reference TRBV29-1 and TRBJ1-4 for the parts outside the CDR3, the full variable domain is SAVISQKPSRDICQRGTSLTIQCQVDSQVTMMFWYRQQPGQSLTLIATANQGSEATYESGFVIDKFPISRPNLTFSTLTVSNMSPEDSSIYLCSVARQEKLFFGSGTQLSVL.

The chain recombines TRBV15 with TRBJ1-4; TCRdb reports TRBD1, a call that lacks DNA to check it against. The CDR3 totals 16 residues. Per germline, CDR1 LNHNV and CDR2 YYDKDF (reference sequence). The CDR3 loop is CATSLTGDSTNEKLFF.

J is TRBJ1-3 and V is TRBV7-2; without DNA, the TCRdb call of TRBD1 cannot be checked. The germline V gene encodes CDR1 SGHTA and CDR2 FQGNSA. This CDR3 comprises 14 residues. The CDR3 sequence is CASRAGSSGNTIYF.

The CDR3 here is CASSFLTSERFGETQYF. The chain has TRBV5-1 and TRBJ2-5; TCRdb reports TRBD2, a call that lacks DNA to check it against. This CDR3 contains 17 residues. Germline V gene lookup returns CDR1 SGHRS and CDR2 YFSETQ.

This rearrangement joins TRBV11-2 to TRBJ1-2; TCRdb reports TRBD1, a call that lacks DNA to check it against. The germline V gene has CDR1 SGHAT and CDR2 FQNNGV. CDR3 length equals 13 residues. The CDR3 protein is CASSLTGGYGYTF. Full variable domain (rest looked up from reference TRBV11-2 and TRBJ1-2): EAGVAQSPRYKIIEKRQSVAFWCNPISGHATLYWYQQILGQGPKLLIQFQNNGVVDDSQLPKDRFSAERLKGVDSTLKIQPAKLEDSAVYLCASSLTGGYGYTFGSGTRLTVV.

CDR3 region: CASSPSTREGLLNEQFF. V gene TRBV3-1 combines with J gene TRBJ2-1; TCRdb returns TRBD2, unconfirmable since there is no DNA. The CDR3 is 17 residues long. Germline lookup yields CDR1 LGHDT and CDR2 YNNKEL (reference sequence).